These T cell receptor beta chains were read from a single sample in a study of pediatric ulcerative colitis. Profiled with immunoSEQ multiplex PCR; TCRdb holds only in-frame clones, not every one. In the table there are some 60,000 clones, 77% of which are singletons. The specimen was blood. The origin of the receptors is a boy younger than 18 with moderate ulcerative colitis. CDR3s include the opening cysteine and the closing phenylalanine or tryptophan. D genes are given only for firm matches. Some rows have no size entry. The others give once, few or many, or a class for an expanded clone.

CDR3aa	CDR3nt	abundance	d_gene	v_gene	j_gene
CARPGGLGQPQHF	TGTGCCAGACCAGGGGGCCTGGGTCAGCCCCAGCATTTT	NA	TRBD1	TRBV5-3	TRBJ1-5
CASSFRTGIYNSPLHF	TGTGCCAGCAGTTTTCGGACGGGAATCTATAATTCACCCCTCCACTTT	NA	NA	TRBV2	TRBJ1-6
CASSYPRGPPF	TGTGCCAGCAGTTACCCCCGCGGGCCTCCCTTC	NA	NA	TRBV6-5	TRBJ1-2
CASSQAGGAYQPQHF	TGTGCCAGCAGCCAAGCGGGGGGCGCGTATCAGCCCCAGCATTTT	few	NA	TRBV7-2	TRBJ1-5
CASSGSSLRDGSNQPQHF	TGTGCCAGCAGTGGATCGAGCCTCCGGGACGGTAGCAATCAGCCCCAGCATTTT	few	NA	TRBV25-1	TRBJ1-5
CASSTRGTSGNNEQFF	TGTGCCAGCAGCACTCGCGGGACTAGCGGCAACAATGAGCAGTTCTTC	NA	TRBD2	TRBV11-3	TRBJ2-1
CASTPQSAISTDTQYF	TGTGCCAGTACCCCCCAATCTGCCATAAGCACAGATACGCAGTATTTT	NA	NA	TRBV19	TRBJ2-3
CASSLDRELDGYTF	TGCGCCAGCAGCTTGGACAGGGAGTTGGATGGCTACACCTTC	NA	NA	TRBV5-1	TRBJ1-2
CASSLSDIRYEQYF	TGTGCCAGCAGTTTATCGGACATCCGCTACGAGCAGTACTTC	NA	NA	TRBV27	TRBJ2-7
CASSFRGNYYEQYF	TGTGCCAGCAGTTTTCGCGGGAATTACTACGAGCAGTACTTC	NA	NA	TRBV27	TRBJ2-7
CASSWGGTERNQPQHF	TGTGCCAGCAGCTGGGGGGGGACCGAAAGGAATCAGCCCCAGCATTTT	NA	NA	TRBV2	TRBJ1-5
CASSKKGLAVQETQYF	TGTGCCAGCAGCAAGAAAGGACTAGCGGTGCAAGAGACCCAGTACTTC	NA	TRBD2	TRBV9	TRBJ2-5
CASSLAGGISYEQYF	TGTGCCAGCAGCTTAGCGGGCGGGATTTCCTACGAGCAGTACTTC	few	NA	TRBV7-8	TRBJ2-7
CASSEGGIPTDTQYF	TGTGCCAGCAGCGAGGGGGGTATTCCCACAGATACGCAGTATTTT	NA	NA	TRBV9	TRBJ2-3
CASSELLGYNEKLFF	TGTGCCAGCAGTGAATTATTGGGTTATAATGAAAAACTGTTTTTT	NA	NA	TRBV25-1	TRBJ1-4
CASSHSRREIVNEQFF	TGCGCCAGCAGCCACTCACGACGGGAGATAGTTAATGAGCAGTTCTTC	NA	NA	TRBV5-1	TRBJ2-1
CASSFPPGVAGMSTEAFF	TGTGCCAGCAGCTTTCCTCCAGGGGTGGCTGGTATGAGCACTGAAGCTTTCTTT	NA	NA	TRBV7-8	TRBJ1-1
CASRIGQGANTGELFF	TGCGCCAGCCGTATCGGACAGGGGGCGAACACCGGGGAGCTGTTTTTT	NA	TRBD1	TRBV5-1	TRBJ2-2
CASSLGGNSPLHF	TGCGCCAGCAGCTTGGGGGGGAATTCACCCCTCCACTTT	once	NA	TRBV5-1	TRBJ1-6
CASSMTPGLAEADTQYF	TGTGCCAGCAGTATGACCCCGGGGCTAGCGGAGGCAGATACGCAGTATTTT	NA	TRBD2	TRBV27	TRBJ2-3
CSVSKGAQGYTF	TGCAGCGTTTCTAAGGGGGCTCAAGGCTACACCTTC	NA	TRBD1	TRBV29-1	TRBJ1-2
CASSLPTSGVYNEQFF	TGTGCCAGCAGCTTACCGACTAGCGGGGTCTACAATGAGCAGTTCTTC	once	TRBD2	TRBV7-2	TRBJ2-1
CASGSAGFYEQYF	TGTGCCAGCGGGTCGGCGGGATTCTACGAGCAGTACTTC	NA	NA	TRBV6-1	TRBJ2-7
CASSSDRFSYEQYF	TGTGCCAGCAGCTCGGACAGATTCTCCTACGAGCAGTACTTC	NA	NA	TRBV7-2	TRBJ2-7
CASSPLTSGYEQYF	TGCGCCAGCAGCCCGTTGACTAGCGGATACGAGCAGTACTTC	few	TRBD2	TRBV5-1	TRBJ2-7
CSVSSGSVYNEQFF	TGCAGCGTTTCTAGCGGGAGTGTATACAATGAGCAGTTCTTC	NA	TRBD2	TRBV29-1	TRBJ2-1
CASSKDSRNTEAFF	TGTGCCAGCAGCAAGGACTCCAGGAACACTGAAGCTTTCTTT	NA	NA	TRBV7-3	TRBJ1-1
CSAQDRSHAFF	TGCAGTGCTCAAGACAGGAGCCACGCTTTCTTT	NA	NA	TRBV20-1	TRBJ1-1
CASSLSRNYGYTF	TGTGCCAGCAGCTTGAGCAGGAATTATGGCTACACCTTC	NA	NA	TRBV5-6	TRBJ1-2
CASSFGQGAWGRTEAFF	TGCGCCAGCAGCTTCGGACAGGGGGCGTGGGGCCGCACTGAAGCTTTCTTT	NA	TRBD1	TRBV5-1	TRBJ1-1
CATSYRGSEKLFF	TGCGCCACCTCATACCGGGGAAGTGAAAAACTGTTTTTT	NA	NA	TRBV4-1	TRBJ1-4
CASSYPGVDGYTF	TGTGCCAGCAGTTACCCAGGGGTAGATGGCTACACCTTC	NA	NA	TRBV6-5	TRBJ1-2
CASSWTSGGHEQFF	TGTGCCAGCTCCTGGACTAGCGGGGGGCATGAGCAGTTCTTC	NA	TRBD2	TRBV11-3	TRBJ2-1
CASLTSGGAVRFF	TGTGCCAGCCTTACTAGCGGGGGGGCTGTTCGGTTCTTC	NA	TRBD2	TRBV6-1	TRBJ2-1
CASSPRGTPRREAFF	TGTGCCAGTAGTCCGCGCGGGACTCCCCGAAGAGAAGCTTTCTTT	NA	NA	TRBV19	TRBJ1-1
CASSEARAGYAFF	TGTGCCAGCAGTGAAGCTCGGGCAGGCTACGCTTTCTTT	NA	NA	TRBV2	TRBJ1-1
CASSRALLAGMETQYF	TGTGCCAGTAGTCGAGCTCTACTAGCGGGAATGGAGACCCAGTACTTC	NA	TRBD2	TRBV19	TRBJ2-5
CASSLVNEQFF	TGTGCCAGTAGTTTGGTCAATGAGCAGTTCTTC	NA	NA	TRBV19	TRBJ2-1
CASRDLLKGLEYGYTF	TGCGCCAGCAGAGACCTATTAAAGGGCCTGGAGTATGGCTACACCTTC	NA	NA	TRBV4-1	TRBJ1-2
CASSLTRGIGNTEAFF	TGTGCCAGCAGCTTAACCCGCGGGATAGGGAACACTGAAGCTTTCTTT	NA	NA	TRBV7-3	TRBJ1-1
CASSTYRGRSNTEAFF	TGTGCCAGCAGTACCTACAGGGGGCGGTCGAACACTGAAGCTTTCTTT	NA	TRBD1	TRBV28	TRBJ1-1
CASSLPGQGVDEQFF	TGCGCCAGCAGCCTCCCGGGACAGGGGGTCGATGAGCAGTTCTTC	NA	TRBD1	TRBV5-1	TRBJ2-1
CASSLQTGLTDTQYF	TGTGCCAGCAGTCTACAGACAGGGCTCACAGATACGCAGTATTTT	NA	TRBD1	TRBV11-2	TRBJ2-3
CATSSWEGRLEAFF	TGTGCCACCTCTTCATGGGAGGGACGGCTTGAAGCTTTCTTT	NA	NA	TRBV5-8	TRBJ1-1
CASSQDLVGGEQFF	TGTGCCAGCAGCCAAGATTTAGTAGGGGGTGAGCAGTTCTTC	once	NA	TRBV4-2	TRBJ2-1
CASSLWGGDQPQHF	TGCGCCAGCAGCTTGTGGGGGGGCGATCAGCCCCAGCATTTT	NA	NA	TRBV5-1	TRBJ1-5
CASSTPTTALYGYTF	TGTGCCAGTAGTACCCCTACTACTGCGCTCTATGGCTACACCTTC	NA	NA	TRBV19	TRBJ1-2
CASSYSYGGEQYF	TGTGCCAGCAGTTACTCGTACGGGGGCGAGCAGTACTTC	NA	NA	TRBV6-5	TRBJ2-7
CASSTRDRAADTQYF	TGTGCCAGCAGCACACGGGACAGGGCCGCAGATACGCAGTATTTT	NA	TRBD1	TRBV7-2	TRBJ2-3
CASRGDSGNQPQHF	TGTGCCAGCCGCGGGGACAGTGGCAATCAGCCCCAGCATTTT	few	TRBD1	TRBV2	TRBJ1-5
CASSLNLGTHAAEQYF	TGTGCCAGCAGCTTGAACCTCGGGACCCACGCTGCCGAGCAGTACTTC	once	NA	TRBV5-4	TRBJ2-7
CSVWTGMNTEAFF	TGCAGCGTTTGGACGGGGATGAACACTGAAGCTTTCTTT	NA	NA	TRBV29-1	TRBJ1-1
CASGLDYQPQHF	TGTGCTAGTGGTTTGGACTATCAGCCCCAGCATTTT	once	NA	TRBV12-5	TRBJ1-5
CASSESPAPPADTQYF	TGTGCCAGCAGTGAATCCCCAGCTCCACCTGCAGATACGCAGTATTTT	NA	NA	TRBV25-1	TRBJ2-3
CASSFTGTNEKLFF	TGTGCCAGCAGCTTTACAGGGACTAATGAAAAACTGTTTTTT	NA	NA	TRBV7-3	TRBJ1-4
CASSPTTANYEQYF	TGTGCCAGCAGCCCGACGACAGCCAACTACGAGCAGTACTTC	NA	NA	TRBV5-4	TRBJ2-7
CASSPRDNYEQYF	TGTGCCAGCAGCCCCCGGGACAACTACGAGCAGTACTTC	NA	NA	TRBV2	TRBJ2-7
CASSLAGQRMNTEAFF	TGTGCCAGCAGCTTAGCCGGACAACGAATGAACACTGAAGCTTTCTTT	few	NA	TRBV11-1	TRBJ1-1
CASRREGDSSYEQYF	TGTGCCAGCAGACGAGAGGGAGACAGCTCCTACGAGCAGTACTTC	NA	NA	TRBV7-8	TRBJ2-7